The T cell receptor (beta chain) under discussion was sequenced for a study of control samples from healthy donors and cancer patients. Clones were read by immunoSEQ multiplex PCR, and TCRdb kept only the in-frame ones, dropping some. The sample holds about 120,000 clones, approximately 87% seen once. Deletions cut 1 base from V and 0 bases from J, with 12 bases between. The CDR3 length is 16 residues. Germline loops: CDR1 SGHDN, CDR2 FVKESK. This chain uses TRBV14 with TRBJ1-1; D is unresolved. The TCR sequence derives from a young man in good health. The sequenced sample was blood. CDR3 coding DNA: TGTGCCAGCAGCCAAGTATGGGGAAGTGTGAACACTGAAGCTTTCTTT. Its protein product is CASSQVWGSVNTEAFF. The entire variable domain, with the rest obtained from reference TRBV14 and TRBJ1-1, is as follows: EAGVTQFPSHSVIEKGQTVTLRCDPISGHDNLYWYRRVMGKEIKFLLHFVKESKQDESGMPNNRFLAERTGGTYSTLKVQPAELEDSGVYFCASSQVWGSVNTEAFFGQGTRLTVV.